Sequencing of this T cell receptor beta chain was carried out in a study of early T cells in non-severe SARS-CoV-2 infection. Study background: Whole-blood bulk RNA, unsorted, was sequenced, and chains were unpaired.

General study results and limits: Anti-spike CD8 responses were favored by VDJdb matching, which missed private and CD4 specificities.

There are 11 residues in the CDR3. V lost 2 bases and J lost 5, with 3 bases in between. Germline V lookup: CDR1 SGHVS, CDR2 FNYEAQ. Unique molecular identifier tags were affixed to discrete cDNA molecules. MiXCR was run by TCRdb on the 5' RACE reads, yielding one entry per CDR3 protein. The repertoire holds about 80,000 distinct CDR3 sequences, about 12% seen once, with around 2.4% in the top ten. Points on this clonotype: What it binds is not known.

Sequenced: whole blood. This clonotype was sampled from an adult who was a healthcare worker with PCR-confirmed SARS-CoV-2 infection or an uninfected control (not recorded which). The V gene is TRBV7-6, the J gene TRBJ2-5; D is unclear. DNA for the CDR3: TGTGCCAGCAGCTTATCCGAGACCCAGTACTTC. It yields the protein CASSLSETQYF. Filled out from reference TRBV7-6 and TRBJ2-5, the complete variable domain reads GAGVSQSPRYKVTKRGQDVALRCDPISGHVSLYWYRQALGQGPEFLTYFNYEAQQDKSGLPNDRFSAERPEGSISTLTIQRTEQRDSAMYRCASSLSETQYFGPGTRLLVL.